The 32 T cell receptor beta chains in this list originate from one sample, sequenced in a study of T cell responses to AZD1222 COVID-19 vaccine. Data came from immunoSEQ multiplex PCR; TCRdb stores just in-frame clones and leaves some out. This sample has 140,000 to 150,000 clones, with about 90% found just once. Specimen: peripheral blood, collected on day 0 of MenACWY control vaccination. The source is an adult in good health.

This rearrangement joins TRBV5-5 to TRBJ2-3; TRBD1 is a possible D gene (6 bases). CDR3 length equals 13 residues. From germline, CDR1 is SGHKS and CDR2 YYEKEE (reference sequence). Between the trimmed V and J ends, which lost 1 base and 4 bases, there was a span of 7 bases. CDR3 sequence: CASSLHRADTQYF. CDR3 bases: TGTGCCAGCAGCTTGCACAGGGCAGATACGCAGTATTTT. The full variable domain, in which reference TRBV5-5 and TRBJ2-3 provide the parts outside the CDR3, is DAGVTQSPTHLIKTRGQQVTLRCSPISGHKSVSWYQQVLGQGPQFIFQYYEKEERGRGNFPDRFSARQFPNYSSELNVNALLLGDSALYLCASSLHRADTQYFGPGTRLTVL.

The CDR3: CASSYSWKSGNTIYF. CDR3 bases: TGTGCCAGCAGTTACTCGTGGAAGTCAGGAAACACCATATATTTT. The J gene is TRBJ1-3, the V gene TRBV6-6; no firm D call. V was cut by 0 bases and J by 4 bases, with 10 bases left in between. Per the germline V gene, CDR1 is MNHNY and CDR2 is SVGAGI (reference sequence). This CDR3 has 15 residues.

Only a few counts were recorded for this clone. This chain uses TRBV7-2 with TRBJ1-2; D is unclear. From germline, CDR1 is SGHTA and CDR2 FQGNSA. CDR3 length: 13 residues. Trimming took off 1 base at V and 4 bases at J, with 7 bases between the two ends. Here the CDR3 reads CASSLVVSYGYTF. For the CDR3, the DNA is TGTGCCAGCAGCTTAGTAGTGAGCTATGGCTACACCTTC.

The chain links TRBV7-8 to TRBJ1-5; D may be TRBD1 (6 bases). This CDR3 region has 15 residues. Trimming took off 5 bases at V and 4 bases at J, with 15 bases between the two ends. In germline, CDR1 is SGHVS, CDR2 FQNEAQ. The CDR3 sequence is CASSTRQAGNQPQHF. The CDR3 coding sequence is TGTGCCAGCAGCACCCGACAGGCTGGGAATCAGCCCCAGCATTTT.

The J gene is TRBJ1-2, the V gene TRBV5-1, with 7 bases fitting TRBD1. In germline, CDR1 is SGHRS, CDR2 YFSETQ. V lost 0 bases to trimming and J lost 3 bases; unmatched junction nucleotides: 5. The CDR3 covers 15 residues. CDR3 protein: CASSLGRGRDYGYTF. The CDR3 bases are TGCGCCAGCAGCTTGGGGAGGGGGCGCGACTATGGCTACACCTTC. Full variable domain (remainder filled in from reference TRBV5-1 and TRBJ1-2): KAGVTQTPRYLIKTRGQQVTLSCSPISGHRSVSWYQQTPGQGLQFLFEYFSETQRNKGNFPGRFSGRQFSNSRSEMNVSTLELGDSALYLCASSLGRGRDYGYTFGSGTRLTVV.

V is TRBV3-1 (or the pseudogene TRBV3-2) and J is TRBJ1-1; D not resolved. V was pared by 4 bases and J by 10 bases, with 16 bases between. The CDR3 length is 13 residues. Germline CDR1 reads LGHDT; CDR2 reads YNNKEL (reference sequence). Here the CDR3 reads CASSPSPGDPAFF. DNA of the CDR3: TGTGCCAGCAGCCCGAGTCCAGGCGACCCAGCTTTCTTT.

The chain combines TRBV28 with TRBJ1-5; 7 positions agree with TRBD1. Germline-derived CDR1 and CDR2 are MDHEN and SYDVKM. Trimming at V came to 3 bases and at J to 2 bases, leaving 4 bases not matched to a gene. The length of the CDR3 is 15 residues. The CDR3 spells CASSFRQGGNQPQHF. CDR3 sequence (DNA): TGTGCCAGCAGTTTCCGACAGGGTGGCAATCAGCCCCAGCATTTT.

The rearrangement uses TRBV10-1 and TRBJ1-5; D is uncertain. This CDR3 has 12 amino acids. V gave up 5 bases and J gave up 8 bases, with 10 bases separating them. Germline values: CDR1 WNHNN, CDR2 SYGVQD (reference sequence). The CDR3 DNA reads as TGCGCCAGCAGTTTCGCCCAGAAGCCCCAGCATTTT. It is translated as CASSFAQKPQHF.

The chain joins TRBV30 to TRBJ2-2, with 8 positions matching TRBD1. V was clipped by 7 bases and J by 0 bases; unmatched bases: 7. Germline V lookup: CDR1 GTSNPN, CDR2 SVGIG (reference sequence). The CDR3 covers 15 residues. The CDR3 coding sequence is TGTGCCTCCCAATTGACAGGGGCGAACACCGGGGAGCTGTTTTTT. It is translated as CASQLTGANTGELFF.

The genes are TRBV2 and TRBJ2-1; D not certain. Trimming took 11 bases from V and 8 from J, leaving 16 bases between them. This CDR3 has 12 amino acids. CDR1 is SNHLY, CDR2 FYNNEI, per germline. CDR3 DNA sequence: TGTGCCTCGCAAGGGTTTGAGTATGAGCAGTTCTTC. Its translation: CASQGFEYEQFF.

The chain recombines TRBV6-5 with TRBJ1-2, with D perhaps matching TRBD1 (5 bases). With 6 bases removed from V and 2 bases from J, the gap between germline ends came to 10 bases. The CDR3 sequence is 13 residues long. Germline CDR1 reads MNHEY; CDR2 reads SVGAGI. In DNA form, the CDR3 reads TGTGCCAGCAGACAGGACATCAACTATGGCTACACCTTC. This translates into CASRQDINYGYTF.

There are a few counts of this clone. This chain connects TRBV7-2 to TRBJ2-7, with D hard to call. The CDR3 runs to 12 residues. With 5 bases removed from V and 3 bases from J, the gap between germline ends came to 8 bases. Germline loops: CDR1 SGHTA, CDR2 FQGNSA. In nucleotides, the CDR3 is TGTGCCAGCAGCCTATCGGGCTACGAGCAGTACTTC. It is translated as CASSLSGYEQYF.

The chain employs TRBV2 and TRBJ1-1, with 10 positions matching TRBD1. The CDR3 consists of 15 residues. J lost 5 bases, V lost 3 bases, and 6 bases had no gene match. CDR1 and CDR2 from the germline V gene are SNHLY and FYNNEI. This CDR3 reads CASSDFGTGVTEAFF. For the CDR3, the DNA is TGTGCCAGCAGTGATTTCGGGACAGGGGTTACTGAAGCTTTCTTT.

This clone has a single count. V and J are TRBV13 and TRBJ2-3, with 8 bases matching TRBD1. Germline trimming cut 0 bases from V and 5 bases from J; bases unmatched to any gene: 4. This CDR3 region has 15 residues. CDR1 and CDR2 (germline): PRHDT, FYEKMQ (reference sequence). The CDR3 coding sequence is TGTGCCAGCAGCTTAGGGGCCAGGGGGCAAGATACGCAGTATTTT. Translated, it gives CASSLGARGQDTQYF.

Concerning this clone: With a much larger clone just one base away, this may be a read error. V usage is TRBV3-1 (or the pseudogene TRBV3-2) and J usage is TRBJ2-7, with 10 bases aligning to TRBD1. Looked up from germline, CDR1 is LGHDT and CDR2 is YNNKEL (reference sequence). The CDR3 runs to 14 residues. The J segment lost 2 bases and the V segment lost 4 bases, leaving 2 bases of the junction unmatched. CDR3 nucleotide sequence: TGTGCCAGCAGCCTGGGACAGGGGCCCTACGAGCAGTACTTC. The encoded protein is CASSLGQGPYEQYF.

The rearrangement links TRBV7-8 to TRBJ2-2; D ambiguous. V lost 8 bases to trimming and J lost 5 bases, with 12 bases between them. The CDR3 is 13 residues long. Per the germline V gene, CDR1 is SGHVS and CDR2 is FQNEAQ. The CDR3 DNA is TGTGCCAGCTTGCTTACGGCGACCGGGGAGCTGTTTTTT. Translated: CASLLTATGELFF.

This clone has just a few counts. The V gene is TRBV27, the J gene TRBJ1-2, with TRBD1 as a possible D gene (5 bases). The CDR3 is 16 residues long. Germline V lookup: CDR1 MNHEY, CDR2 SMNVEV (reference sequence). Trimming shortened V by 2 bases and J by 2 bases, and 15 bases separated the two germline ends. The CDR3 region has the DNA TGTGCCAGCAGTTTAAAGGCAGGGCCCATCAACTATGGCTACACCTTC. As protein: CASSLKAGPINYGYTF.

The chain recombines TRBV9 with TRBJ1-2, with D possibly matching TRBD1 (5 bases). Trimming shortened V by 3 bases and J by 0 bases, and 15 bases separated the two germline ends. Germline V gives CDR1 SGDLS, CDR2 YYNGEE. The CDR3 extends over 16 amino acids. CDR3 nucleotide sequence: TGTGCCAGCAGCGCTCGGGACGCCTCCTCTAACTATGGCTACACCTTC. The encoded protein is CASSARDASSNYGYTF.

The chain links TRBV4-1 to TRBJ2-3; maybe TRBD1 (6 bases). This CDR3 is built from 15 residues. V was clipped by 3 bases and J by 4 bases, with 14 bases between them. The germline CDR1 and CDR2 sequences are MGHRA and YSYEKL. The CDR3 region has the DNA TGCGCCAGCAGCCAGAGTAGGGACATGTCAGATACGCAGTATTTT. Amino acid sequence: CASSQSRDMSDTQYF.

This chain joins TRBV5-1 and TRBJ2-7; no reliable D call. There are 14 residues in the CDR3. V lost 0 bases, J lost 0 bases, and 7 bases lay in between. Germline-derived CDR1 and CDR2 are SGHRS and YFSETQ. CDR3 DNA sequence: TGCGCCAGCAGCTTGGAGGCCCTCTCCTACGAGCAGTACTTC. This encodes CASSLEALSYEQYF.

The chain links TRBV27 to TRBJ2-7; 12 nucleotides match TRBD1. J gave up 9 bases and V 6 bases, and 12 bases lay outside the gene matches. Germline V lookup: CDR1 MNHEY, CDR2 SMNVEV (reference sequence). The CDR3 extends over 15 amino acids. The CDR3 bases are TGTGCCAGCAGCCCCGGGACAGGGGGCGGGTGGGTGCAGTACTTC. Protein product: CASSPGTGGGWVQYF.

This clone occurred a few times. This chain joins TRBV27 and TRBJ2-7, with D perhaps TRBD1 (6 bases). The CDR3 runs to 14 residues. V was pared by 4 bases and J by 0 bases, with 10 bases between. Germline CDR1 reads MNHEY; CDR2 reads SMNVEV (reference sequence). The CDR3 nucleotides read TGTGCCAGCAGTTATCAGGGGCCCTCCTACGAGCAGTACTTC. It specifies CASSYQGPSYEQYF.

The gene calls are TRBV10-2 and TRBJ2-7, with 11 bases that match TRBD2. This CDR3 comprises 14 residues. J was trimmed by 12 bases and V by 8 bases; bases with no gene match: 15. CDR1 and CDR2 from the germline V gene are WSHSY and SAAADI. CDR3 sequence: CASDISGGAGGSYF. In DNA, the CDR3 is TGCGCCAGCGACATTAGCGGGGGGGCGGGGGGATCGTACTTC.

V and J are TRBV7-3 and TRBJ2-1; 11 bases are shared with TRBD2. The CDR3 contains 16 residues. Losses at the gene ends were 1 base for V and 7 bases for J; bases not matched to a gene: 6. The germline CDR1 and CDR2 sequences are SGHTA and FQGTGA. CDR3 in amino acids: CASSLISGGARNEQFF. The CDR3 DNA follows: TGTGCCAGCAGCTTAATTAGCGGGGGGGCCCGGAATGAGCAGTTCTTC.

V usage is TRBV27 and J usage is TRBJ2-1; 7 bases map to TRBD2. This CDR3 comprises 16 residues. Germline CDR1 reads MNHEY; CDR2 reads SMNVEV (reference sequence). The trim removed 6 bases at V and 6 bases at J, leaving 14 bases unmatched. Here the CDR3 reads CASSRSVGRGINEQFF. DNA of the CDR3: TGTGCCAGCAGCCGCTCAGTAGGGCGGGGGATCAATGAGCAGTTCTTC.

The chain has TRBV6-6 and TRBJ1-5; weak D call: TRBD1 (5 bases). Germline lookup yields CDR1 MNHNY and CDR2 SVGAGI (reference sequence). V was trimmed by 5 bases and J by 6 bases, leaving 11 bases between them. This CDR3 contains 13 residues. The CDR3 nucleotides are TGTGCCAGCAGTGGGACCGCCGTTCAGCCCCAGCATTTT. This gives the protein CASSGTAVQPQHF.

This chain joins TRBV9 and TRBJ2-2; no definite D call. Trimming shortened V by 4 bases and J by 1 base, and 5 bases separated the two germline ends. The CDR3 length is 13 residues. The V gene's germline CDR1 is SGDLS and CDR2 YYNGEE. Here the CDR3 reads CASSPLNTGELFF. The CDR3 DNA reads as TGTGCCAGCAGCCCACTGAACACCGGGGAGCTGTTTTTT.

The CDR3 here is CATSDGIQGRSGYTF. The CDR3 DNA is TGTGCCACCAGTGATGGGATACAGGGAAGATCTGGCTACACCTTC. The V and J genes are TRBV24-1 and TRBJ1-2; D possibly corresponds to TRBD1 (6 bases). The CDR3 runs to 15 residues. Trimming removed 3 bases at V and 7 bases at J, with 17 bases between. Germline V CDR1 and CDR2: KGHDR, SFDVKD.

The rearrangement uses TRBV19 and TRBJ1-2; D is perhaps TRBD1 (5 bases). CDR1 and CDR2 from the germline V gene are LNHDA and SQIVND (reference sequence). The ends were cut back, 6 bases at V and 8 bases at J, with 16 bases in the middle. The CDR3 contains 13 residues. This CDR3 is CASRPRGVEGYTF. DNA for the CDR3: TGTGCCAGTAGACCCCGGGGGGTTGAAGGCTACACCTTC. The full variable domain, its missing parts supplied by reference TRBV19 and TRBJ1-2, is DGGITQSPKYLFRKEGQNVTLSCEQNLNHDAMYWYRQDPGQGLRLIYYSQIVNDFQKGDIAEGYSVSREKKESFPLTVTSAQKNPTAFYLCASRPRGVEGYTFGSGTRLTVV.

This clone was seen a few times. The chain uses TRBV5-1 and TRBJ2-5; TRBD2 matches at 9 bases. The CDR3 extends over 17 amino acids. The V segment lost 0 bases and the J segment 4 bases; nucleotides outside the gene matches: 10. Germline V gene data show CDR1 as SGHRS and CDR2 as YFSETQ. CDR3 residues: CASSLAVMLAGRETQYF. Here the CDR3 DNA reads TGCGCCAGCAGCTTGGCCGTAATGCTAGCGGGGAGAGAGACCCAGTACTTC. The full variable domain, in which reference TRBV5-1 and TRBJ2-5 provide the parts outside the CDR3, is KAGVTQTPRYLIKTRGQQVTLSCSPISGHRSVSWYQQTPGQGLQFLFEYFSETQRNKGNFPGRFSGRQFSNSRSEMNVSTLELGDSALYLCASSLAVMLAGRETQYFGPGTRLLVL.

V is TRBV9 and J is TRBJ2-1, with 13 bases lining up with TRBD2. The germline V gene has CDR1 SGDLS and CDR2 YYNGEE. Trimming at V came to 4 bases and at J to 1 base, leaving 8 bases not matched to a gene. The CDR3 totals 18 residues. CDR3 DNA: TGTGCCAGCAGCCTTAGGACTAGCGGGAGACCATCCTACAATGAGCAGTTCTTC. Translation gives CASSLRTSGRPSYNEQFF.

This clone occurred once. The J gene is TRBJ1-1, the V gene TRBV19, with D unresolved. From germline, CDR1 is LNHDA and CDR2 SQIVND (reference sequence). The CDR3 spans 13 residues. V lost 2 bases and J lost 7, with 11 bases in between. The CDR3 DNA reads TGTGCCAGTAGTATACTTGGGCGGGGTGAAGCTTTCTTT. Protein product: CASSILGRGEAFF.